These 13 T cell receptor beta chains were all obtained from the same sample, sequenced in a study of human versus mouse CDR3 diversity and MHC coevolution. Clones were sequenced by immunoSEQ multiplex PCR, and TCRdb holds only the in-frame ones, with some missing. The repertoire consists of just under 60,000 clones, with 94% occurring once and the leading ten covering 18%. The sample consisted of naive CD4+ T cells from blood. Subset here: CD45RO-negative CD62L-positive naive CD4 T cells. Source of these receptors: a person aged 55 to 70 in good health.

On this clone: A junction boundary mismatches the germline segment, possibly from a read error. Other DNA sequences in the sample encode the same CDR3. The chain combines TRBV6-5 with TRBJ1-2; D remains ambiguous. This CDR3 comprises 13 residues. Germline CDR1 reads MNHEY; CDR2 reads SVGAGI. CDR3 region: CASTAGRGGGYTF. The CDR3 DNA sequence: TGTGCTAGCACCGCGGGCCGGGGTGGGGGCTACACCTTC.

J is TRBJ1-1 and V is TRBV19; 7 nucleotides align to TRBD1. The junction had 2 bases not matched to a gene; V was cut back by 6 bases and J by 1 base. This CDR3 has 13 amino acids. The germline V gene encodes CDR1 LNHDA and CDR2 SQIVND (reference sequence). The CDR3 is CASSGTANTEAFF. The CDR3 DNA reads TGTGCCAGTAGCGGGACAGCGAACACTGAAGCTTTCTTT.

This chain links TRBV5-1 with TRBJ2-1; 13 nucleotides line up with TRBD2. The CDR3 has 16 amino acids. The V gene's germline CDR1 is SGHRS and CDR2 YFSETQ. With V trimmed by 4 bases and J by 6 bases, 7 bases remained unmatched. The CDR3 is CASSILGLAGANEQFF. The DNA of the CDR3 is TGCGCCAGCAGCATTTTAGGACTAGCGGGAGCCAATGAGCAGTTCTTC.

The J gene is TRBJ2-5, the V gene TRBV19, with D hard to call. Germline V gives CDR1 LNHDA, CDR2 SQIVND (reference sequence). V was shortened by 8 bases and J by 2 bases, with 9 bases between the two germline ends. CDR3 length: 12 amino acids. CDR3: CASSASQETQYF. For the CDR3, the DNA is TGTGCCAGTTCCGCGTCGCAAGAGACCCAGTACTTC.

This chain joins TRBV7-2 and TRBJ2-3; TRBD2 aligns across 12 bases. The length of the CDR3 is 16 residues. V was pared by 4 bases and J by 4 bases, with 6 bases of the junction left unmatched. Germline lookup yields CDR1 SGHTA and CDR2 FQGNSA. The CDR3 loop is CASSSGLAGFADTQYF. The CDR3 bases are TGTGCCAGCAGCTCCGGACTAGCGGGATTTGCAGATACGCAGTATTTT.

DNA for the CDR3: TGCGCCAGCAGCTTTCAGGGGCGCGAAGATACGCAGTATTTT. Amino acid sequence: CASSFQGREDTQYF. V and J are TRBV5-1 and TRBJ2-3, with D perhaps matching TRBD1 (6 bases). Trimming removed 2 bases from V and 5 bases from J, with 12 bases in between. Germline V gene lookup returns CDR1 SGHRS and CDR2 YFSETQ. This CDR3 comprises 14 residues. Full variable domain (remainder filled in from reference TRBV5-1 and TRBJ2-3): KAGVTQTPRYLIKTRGQQVTLSCSPISGHRSVSWYQQTPGQGLQFLFEYFSETQRNKGNFPGRFSGRQFSNSRSEMNVSTLELGDSALYLCASSFQGREDTQYFGPGTRLTVL.

The chain links TRBV6-6 to TRBJ2-1; TRBD2 agrees at 9 bases. This CDR3 is 15 amino acids long. Trimming took 2 bases from V and 4 from J; bases not matched to a gene: 3. CDR1 is MNHNY and CDR2 is SVGAGI in the germline V gene (reference sequence). The CDR3 sequence is CASSYPGLAYNEQFF. The CDR3 DNA is TGTGCCAGCAGTTACCCGGGACTAGCATACAATGAGCAGTTCTTC.

V usage is TRBV7-9 and J usage is TRBJ2-1; TRBD2 agrees at 9 bases. This CDR3 contains 14 residues. CDR1 and CDR2 (germline): SEHNR, FQNEAQ (reference sequence). The junction had 6 bases not matched to a gene; V was cut back by 8 bases and J by 4 bases. For the CDR3, the DNA is TGTGCCAGCGGTTCGACTAGCGGTTACAATGAGCAGTTCTTC. Protein: CASGSTSGYNEQFF.

The V call is TRBV11-3, the J call TRBJ2-7; D remains ambiguous. This CDR3 has 12 amino acids. Trimming removed 2 bases from V and 8 bases from J, with 10 bases in between. Germline assignment: CDR1 SGHNT and CDR2 YENEEA. CDR3 loop: CASSLQPRKQYF. DNA of the CDR3: TGTGCCAGCAGCTTACAACCTAGAAAGCAGTACTTC. The full variable domain, in which reference TRBV11-3 and TRBJ2-7 provide the parts outside the CDR3, is EAGVVQSPRYKIIEKKQPVAFWCNPISGHNTLYWYLQNLGQGPELLIRYENEEAVDDSQLPKDRFSAERLKGVDSTLKIQPAELGDSAVYLCASSLQPRKQYFGPGTRLTVT.

The V gene is TRBV11-2, the J gene TRBJ1-3, with a weak D call TRBD1 (5 bases). Per germline, CDR1 SGHAT and CDR2 FQNNGV. V was shortened by 1 base and J by 4 bases, with 5 bases between the two germline ends. The length of the CDR3 is 13 residues. This chain's CDR3 is CASSLAGGNTIYF. The CDR3 DNA sequence: TGTGCCAGCAGCTTAGCAGGGGGAAACACCATATATTTT. The full variable domain, rest sourced from reference TRBV11-2 and TRBJ1-3, is EAGVAQSPRYKIIEKRQSVAFWCNPISGHATLYWYQQILGQGPKLLIQFQNNGVVDDSQLPKDRFSAERLKGVDSTLKIQPAKLEDSAVYLCASSLAGGNTIYFGEGSWLTVV.

The chain has TRBV18 and TRBJ2-2; D might be TRBD1 (5 bases). The ends were cut back, 8 bases at V and 0 bases at J, with 13 bases in the middle. Germline CDR1 KGHSH, CDR2 LQKENI. This CDR3 contains 15 residues. The CDR3 reads CASARTQTNTGELFF. The CDR3, as DNA: TGTGCCAGCGCCCGGACACAGACGAACACCGGGGAGCTGTTTTTT.

The genes are TRBV6-1 and TRBJ1-4; 7 nucleotides agree with TRBD1. Looked up from germline, CDR1 is MNHNS and CDR2 is SASEGT. There are 13 residues in the CDR3. J was trimmed by 7 bases and V by 4 bases; bases with no gene match: 3. The CDR3 sequence: CASSARDSEKLFF. CDR3 nucleotide sequence: TGTGCCAGCAGTGCCCGGGACAGTGAAAAACTGTTTTTT.

V usage is TRBV11-2 and J usage is TRBJ2-3; tentatively, D is TRBD2 (5 bases). This CDR3 contains 14 residues. V shed 5 bases and J shed 3 bases, with 12 bases lying between them. CDR1 is SGHAT and CDR2 is FQNNGV in the germline V gene. The CDR3 is CASSRLLDTDTQYF. The CDR3 DNA reads as TGTGCCAGCAGCCGACTACTAGATACAGATACGCAGTATTTT. Filled out from reference TRBV11-2 and TRBJ2-3, the complete variable domain reads EAGVAQSPRYKIIEKRQSVAFWCNPISGHATLYWYQQILGQGPKLLIQFQNNGVVDDSQLPKDRFSAERLKGVDSTLKIQPAKLEDSAVYLCASSRLLDTDTQYFGPGTRLTVL.